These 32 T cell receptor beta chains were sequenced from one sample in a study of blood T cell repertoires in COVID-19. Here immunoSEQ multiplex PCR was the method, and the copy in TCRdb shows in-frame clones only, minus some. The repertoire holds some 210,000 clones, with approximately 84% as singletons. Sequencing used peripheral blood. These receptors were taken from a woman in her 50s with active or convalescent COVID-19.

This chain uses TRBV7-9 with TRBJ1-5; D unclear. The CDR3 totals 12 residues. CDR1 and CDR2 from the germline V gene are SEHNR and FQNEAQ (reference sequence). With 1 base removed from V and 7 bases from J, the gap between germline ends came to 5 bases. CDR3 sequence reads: CASSLGGQPQHF. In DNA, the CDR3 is TGTGCCAGCAGCTTAGGCGGCCAGCCCCAGCATTTT.

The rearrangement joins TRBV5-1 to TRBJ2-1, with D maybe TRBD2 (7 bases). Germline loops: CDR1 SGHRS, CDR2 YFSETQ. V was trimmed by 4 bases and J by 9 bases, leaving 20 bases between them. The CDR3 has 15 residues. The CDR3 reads CASSLSTGGGGEQFF. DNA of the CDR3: TGCGCCAGCAGCCTTAGTACGGGGGGCGGAGGTGAGCAGTTCTTC.

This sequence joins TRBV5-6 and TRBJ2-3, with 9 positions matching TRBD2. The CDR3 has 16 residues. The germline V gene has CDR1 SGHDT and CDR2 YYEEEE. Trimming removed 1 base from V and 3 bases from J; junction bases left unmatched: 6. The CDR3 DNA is TGTGCCAGCAGCTTGTTTAGCGGGGGTATTACAGATACGCAGTATTTT. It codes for CASSLFSGGITDTQYF. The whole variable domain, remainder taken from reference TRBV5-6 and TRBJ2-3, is DAGVTQSPTHLIKTRGQQVTLRCSPKSGHDTVSWYQQALGQGPQFIFQYYEEEERQRGNFPDRFSGHQFPNYSSELNVNALLLGDSALYLCASSLFSGGITDTQYFGPGTRLTVL.

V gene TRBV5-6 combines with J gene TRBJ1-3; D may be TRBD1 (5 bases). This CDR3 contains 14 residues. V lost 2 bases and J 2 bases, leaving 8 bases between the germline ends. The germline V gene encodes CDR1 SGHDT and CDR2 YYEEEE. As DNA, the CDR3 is TGTGCCAGCAGCTTTCAGGGCACTGGAAACACCATATATTTT. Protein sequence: CASSFQGTGNTIYF.

The CDR3 coding sequence is TGCGCCAGCAGTGAATCCGGGACAGGGGATCGAAACATTCAGTACTTC. Residues: CASSESGTGDRNIQYF. The rearrangement uses TRBV10-1 and TRBJ2-4, with 10 bases that match TRBD1. The CDR3 is 16 amino acids. Germline trimming cut 3 bases from V and 6 bases from J; bases unmatched to any gene: 8. Germline CDR1 and CDR2: WNHNN and SYGVQD (reference sequence).

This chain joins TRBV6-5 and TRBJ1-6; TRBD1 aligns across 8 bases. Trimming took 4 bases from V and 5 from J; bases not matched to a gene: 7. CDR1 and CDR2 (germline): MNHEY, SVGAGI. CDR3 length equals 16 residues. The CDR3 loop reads CASSSPQQGDNSPLHF. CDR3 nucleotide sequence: TGTGCCAGCAGTTCCCCTCAACAGGGGGATAATTCACCCCTCCACTTT.

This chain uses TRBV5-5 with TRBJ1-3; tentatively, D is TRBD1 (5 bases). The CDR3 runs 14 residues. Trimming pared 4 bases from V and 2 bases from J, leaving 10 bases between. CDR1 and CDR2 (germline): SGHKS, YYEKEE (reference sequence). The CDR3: CASSRSGTGNTIYF. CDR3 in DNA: TGTGCCAGCAGCCGTTCAGGGACTGGAAACACCATATATTTT.

The CDR3 reads CASSPRRIHEQYF. The DNA for the CDR3 is TGTGCCAGCAGTCCTCGCAGGATTCACGAGCAGTACTTC. The gene calls are TRBV6-5 and TRBJ2-7; D is uncertain. Germline CDR1 reads MNHEY; CDR2 reads SVGAGI. The germline V and J ends were trimmed by 5 bases and 5 bases, with 13 bases remaining between them. The CDR3 spans 13 residues.

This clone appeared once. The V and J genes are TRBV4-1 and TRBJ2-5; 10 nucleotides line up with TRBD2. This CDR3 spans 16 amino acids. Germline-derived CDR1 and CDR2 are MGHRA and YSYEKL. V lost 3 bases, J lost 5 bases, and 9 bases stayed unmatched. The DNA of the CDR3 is TGCGCCAGCAGCCATCAGCGGGGGGGCATCCGGGAGACCCAGTACTTC. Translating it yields CASSHQRGGIRETQYF.

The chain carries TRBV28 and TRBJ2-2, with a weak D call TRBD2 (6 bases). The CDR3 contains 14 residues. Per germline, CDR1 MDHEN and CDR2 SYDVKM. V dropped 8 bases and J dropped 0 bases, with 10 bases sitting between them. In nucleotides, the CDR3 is TGTGCCAGCGGAGGGCCCTCGAACACCGGGGAGCTGTTTTTT. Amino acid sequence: CASGGPSNTGELFF.

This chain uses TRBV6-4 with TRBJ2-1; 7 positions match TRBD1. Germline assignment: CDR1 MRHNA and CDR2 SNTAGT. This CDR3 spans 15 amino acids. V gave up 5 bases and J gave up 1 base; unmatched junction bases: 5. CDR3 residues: CASSLMGQSYNEQFF. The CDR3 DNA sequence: TGTGCCAGCAGTCTTATGGGACAGTCCTACAATGAGCAGTTCTTC.

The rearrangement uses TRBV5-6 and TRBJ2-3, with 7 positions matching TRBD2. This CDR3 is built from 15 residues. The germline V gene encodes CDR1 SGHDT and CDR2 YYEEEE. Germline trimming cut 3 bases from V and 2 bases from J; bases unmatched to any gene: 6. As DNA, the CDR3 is TGTGCCAGCAGCTCGGACGGGGGGTACACAGATACGCAGTATTTT. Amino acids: CASSSDGGYTDTQYF.

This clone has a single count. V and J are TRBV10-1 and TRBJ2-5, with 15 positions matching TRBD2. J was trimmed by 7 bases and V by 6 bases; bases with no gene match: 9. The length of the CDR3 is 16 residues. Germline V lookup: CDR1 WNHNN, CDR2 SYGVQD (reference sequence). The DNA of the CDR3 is TGCGCCAGCAGCTCGGGACTAGCGGGGGGCCGTGGGACCCAGTACTTC. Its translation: CASSSGLAGGRGTQYF.

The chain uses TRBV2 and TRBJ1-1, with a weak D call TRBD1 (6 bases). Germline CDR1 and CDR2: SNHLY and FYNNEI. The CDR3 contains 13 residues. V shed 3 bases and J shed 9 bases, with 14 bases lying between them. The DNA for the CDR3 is TGTGCCAGCAGTGAGCTCCCCGGGACAAAAGCTTTCTTT. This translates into CASSELPGTKAFF. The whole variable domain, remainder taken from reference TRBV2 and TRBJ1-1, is EPEVTQTPSHQVTQMGQEVILRCVPISNHLYFYWYRQILGQKVEFLVSFYNNEISEKSEIFDDQFSVERPDGSNFTLKIRSTKLEDSAMYFCASSELPGTKAFFGQGTRLTVV.

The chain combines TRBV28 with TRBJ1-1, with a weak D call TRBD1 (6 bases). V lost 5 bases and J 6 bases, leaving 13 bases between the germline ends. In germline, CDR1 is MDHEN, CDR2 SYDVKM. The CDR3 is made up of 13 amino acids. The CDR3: CASSGQGWAEAFF. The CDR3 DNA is TGTGCCAGCAGTGGTCAGGGGTGGGCTGAAGCTTTCTTT. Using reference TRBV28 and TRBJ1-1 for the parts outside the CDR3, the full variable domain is DVKVTQSSRYLVKRTGEKVFLECVQDMDHENMFWYRQDPGLGLRLIYFSYDVKMKEKGDIPEGYSVSREKKERFSLILESASTNQTSMYLCASSGQGWAEAFFGQGTRLTVV.

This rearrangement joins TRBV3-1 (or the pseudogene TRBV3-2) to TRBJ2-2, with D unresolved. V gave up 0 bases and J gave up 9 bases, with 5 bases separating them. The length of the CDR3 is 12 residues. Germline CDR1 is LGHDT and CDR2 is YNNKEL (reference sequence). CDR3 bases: TGTGCCAGCAGCCAAGAACAGTGGGAGCTGTTTTTT. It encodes CASSQEQWELFF.

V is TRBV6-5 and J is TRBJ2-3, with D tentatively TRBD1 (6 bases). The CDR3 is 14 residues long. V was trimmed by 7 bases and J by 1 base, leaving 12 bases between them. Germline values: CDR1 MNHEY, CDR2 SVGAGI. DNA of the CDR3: TGTGCCAGCACCGGGACATCGGGCACAGATACGCAGTATTTT. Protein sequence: CASTGTSGTDTQYF.

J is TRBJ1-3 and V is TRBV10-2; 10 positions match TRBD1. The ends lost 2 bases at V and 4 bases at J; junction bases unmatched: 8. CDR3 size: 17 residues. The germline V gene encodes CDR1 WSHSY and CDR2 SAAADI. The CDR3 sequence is CASSERGGQGPGNTIYF. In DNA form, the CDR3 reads TGCGCCAGCAGTGAGCGGGGGGGACAGGGGCCAGGAAACACCATATATTTT.

The CDR3 DNA follows: TGTGCCAGCAGCCGAAGCACGGACGAGCAGTACGTC. This codes for CASSRSTDEQYV. The chain is built from TRBV7-9 and TRBJ2-7; D gene uncertain. The CDR3 has 12 residues. Germline CDR1 is SEHNR and CDR2 is FQNEAQ (reference sequence). Trimming cost V 5 bases and J 5 bases, with 10 bases left between them.

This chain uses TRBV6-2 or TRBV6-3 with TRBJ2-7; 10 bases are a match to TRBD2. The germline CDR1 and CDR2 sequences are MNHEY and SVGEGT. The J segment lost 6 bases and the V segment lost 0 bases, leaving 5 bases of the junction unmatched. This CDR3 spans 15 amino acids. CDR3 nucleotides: TGTGCCAGCAGTTACTCACAGCGGGGGGGCCTCGAGCAGTACGTC. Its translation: CASSYSQRGGLEQYV.

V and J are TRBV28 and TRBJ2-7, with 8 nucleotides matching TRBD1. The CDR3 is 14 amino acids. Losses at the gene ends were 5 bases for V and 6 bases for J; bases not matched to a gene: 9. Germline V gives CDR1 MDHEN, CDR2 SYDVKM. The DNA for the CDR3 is TGTGCCAGCAGTCACAGGGGGAAGACTACCGAGCAGTACTTC. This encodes CASSHRGKTTEQYF. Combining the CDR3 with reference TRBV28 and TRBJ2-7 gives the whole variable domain DVKVTQSSRYLVKRTGEKVFLECVQDMDHENMFWYRQDPGLGLRLIYFSYDVKMKEKGDIPEGYSVSREKKERFSLILESASTNQTSMYLCASSHRGKTTEQYFGPGTRLTVT.

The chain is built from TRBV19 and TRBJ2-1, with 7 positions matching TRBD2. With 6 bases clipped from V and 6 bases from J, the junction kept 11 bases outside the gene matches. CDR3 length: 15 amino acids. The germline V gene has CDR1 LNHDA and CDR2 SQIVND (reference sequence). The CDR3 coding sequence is TGTGCCAGTAGCACCGTGGGTAGCGGGCGCAATGAGCAGTTCTTC. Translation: CASSTVGSGRNEQFF.

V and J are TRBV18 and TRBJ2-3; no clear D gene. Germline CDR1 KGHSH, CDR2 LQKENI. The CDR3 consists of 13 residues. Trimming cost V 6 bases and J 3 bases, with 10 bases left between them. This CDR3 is CASSPRETDTQYF. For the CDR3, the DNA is TGTGCCAGCTCTCCGAGAGAGACAGATACGCAGTATTTT.

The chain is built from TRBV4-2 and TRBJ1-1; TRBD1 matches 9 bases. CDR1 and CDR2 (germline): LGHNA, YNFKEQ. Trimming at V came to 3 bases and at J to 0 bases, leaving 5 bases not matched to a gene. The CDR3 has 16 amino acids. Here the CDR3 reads CASSHGQGTLNTEAFF. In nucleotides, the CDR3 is TGTGCCAGCAGCCATGGACAGGGGACTTTGAACACTGAAGCTTTCTTT.

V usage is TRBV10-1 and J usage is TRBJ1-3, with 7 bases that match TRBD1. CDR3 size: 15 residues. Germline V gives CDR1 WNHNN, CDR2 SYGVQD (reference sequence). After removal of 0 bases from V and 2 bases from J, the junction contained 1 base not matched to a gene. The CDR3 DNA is TGCGCCAGCAGTGAGTCGGGGACAGCTGGAAACACCATATATTTT. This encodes CASSESGTAGNTIYF.

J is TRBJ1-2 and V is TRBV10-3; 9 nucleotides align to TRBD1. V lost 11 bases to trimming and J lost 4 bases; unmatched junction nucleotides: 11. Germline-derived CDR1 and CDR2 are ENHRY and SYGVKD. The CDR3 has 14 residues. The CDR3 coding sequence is TGTGCCGCCGCAAACACAGGGGGCGGCTATGGCTACACCTTC. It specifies CAAANTGGGYGYTF.

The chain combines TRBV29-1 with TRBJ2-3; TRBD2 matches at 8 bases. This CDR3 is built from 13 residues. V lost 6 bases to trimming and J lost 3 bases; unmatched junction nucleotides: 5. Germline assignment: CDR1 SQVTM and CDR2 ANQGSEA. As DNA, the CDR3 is TGCAGCGTGTTAGCGGGAAGAACAGATACGCAGTATTTT. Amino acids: CSVLAGRTDTQYF.

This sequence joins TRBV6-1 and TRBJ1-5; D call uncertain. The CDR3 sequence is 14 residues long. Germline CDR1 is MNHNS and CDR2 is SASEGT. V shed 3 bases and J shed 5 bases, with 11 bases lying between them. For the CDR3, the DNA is TGTGCCAGCAGTGATTTTCTGGGAGATCAGCCCCAGCATTTT. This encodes CASSDFLGDQPQHF.

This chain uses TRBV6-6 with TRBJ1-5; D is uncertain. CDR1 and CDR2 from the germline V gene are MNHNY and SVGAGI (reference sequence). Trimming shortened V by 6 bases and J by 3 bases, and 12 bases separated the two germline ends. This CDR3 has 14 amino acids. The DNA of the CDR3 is TGTGCCAGCAGACCCGGACTGATCAATCAGCCCCAGCATTTT. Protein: CASRPGLINQPQHF.

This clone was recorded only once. CDR3 amino acids: CASARKGAKNIQYF. CDR3 sequence (DNA): TGTGCCAGCGCCCGGAAGGGAGCGAAAAACATTCAGTACTTC. The rearrangement uses TRBV27 and TRBJ2-4, with D tentatively TRBD2 (5 bases). Germline lookup yields CDR1 MNHEY and CDR2 SMNVEV (reference sequence). The CDR3 runs 14 residues. V lost 8 bases to trimming and J lost 4 bases, with 15 bases between them.

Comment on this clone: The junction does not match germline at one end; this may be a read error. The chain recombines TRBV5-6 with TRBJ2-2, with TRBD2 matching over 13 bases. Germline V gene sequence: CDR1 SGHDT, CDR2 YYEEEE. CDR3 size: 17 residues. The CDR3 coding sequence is TGTGCCAGCAGCCAAATGACTAGCGGGGGGATCACCGGCGAGCTGTTTTTT. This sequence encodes CASSQMTSGGITGELFF.

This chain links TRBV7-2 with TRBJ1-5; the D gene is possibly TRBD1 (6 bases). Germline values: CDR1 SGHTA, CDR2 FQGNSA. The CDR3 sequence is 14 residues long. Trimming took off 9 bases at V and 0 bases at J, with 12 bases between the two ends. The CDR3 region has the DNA TGTGCCAGTACCCCGGACAGTAGCAATCAGCCCCAGCATTTT. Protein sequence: CASTPDSSNQPQHF.